The clone carrying this T cell receptor (beta chain) was counted at least ten times. Its antigen remains unidentified. CDR1 is SEHNR, CDR2 FQNEAQ, per germline (reference sequence). With 5 bases removed from V and 3 bases from J, the gap between germline ends came to 13 bases. CDR3 length: 14 residues. Two-round multiplex PCR on genomic DNA was the method by which TCR beta CDR3 was amplified. The first PCR round targeted every TRBV and TRBJ gene with specific primers. TCRdb independently ran MiXCR on the multiplex PCR reads; one entry per CDR3 protein. The sample records approximately 30,000 distinct CDR3 sequences, about 34% being singletons. The sample comes from a study of prognosis after radiotherapy for stage I lung cancer. As for the study in general: Each patient with non-small cell lung cancer was deemed medically inoperable. Study-wide findings and caveats: Patients with distant metastases had lower Shannon entropy after stereotactic body radiation therapy. Unique TCR clone counts dropped after stereotactic body radiation therapy, from a median of around 10,000 to 6,900. Patients who had metastases reportedly showed TRBV and TRBJ gene usage that varied from that of patients who did not.

The clonotype was recovered from a donor older than 45 with non-small cell lung cancer. The V and J genes are TRBV7-9 and TRBJ1-1, with D perhaps matching TRBD1 (5 bases). The sequenced sample was PBMCs, obtained before or after stereotactic body radiation therapy (not recorded which). CDR3 bases: TGTGCCAGCAGCCAGAATCAGGGTTACACTGAAGCTTTCTTT. It codes for CASSQNQGYTEAFF.